The 11 T cell receptor beta chains in this list originate from one sample, sequenced in a study of shared clonotypes between healthy human individuals. The data were produced by immunoSEQ multiplex PCR, yet TCRdb's version contains in-frame clones alone and is incomplete. The table has 2,100,000 or so clones, under 97% seen once. Sequencing input: naive CD4+ T cells sorted from blood. The subset: CD45RA+ positively selected. The receptors here all came from a man between 18 and 35 years old in good health.

This rearrangement joins TRBV4-2 to TRBJ1-3; perhaps TRBD1 as D (6 bases). From germline, CDR1 is LGHNA and CDR2 YNFKEQ. There are 14 residues in the CDR3. V was pared by 4 bases and J by 4 bases, with 11 bases between. CDR3 residues: CASSLTGTGNTIYF. The CDR3, as DNA: TGTGCCAGCAGCCTCACAGGGACGGGAAACACCATATATTTT.

The J gene is TRBJ2-7, the V gene TRBV28; perhaps TRBD1 as D (8 bases). V lost 7 bases, J lost 2 bases, and 21 bases lay in between. The germline V gene encodes CDR1 MDHEN and CDR2 SYDVKM. This CDR3 has 16 amino acids. In DNA, the CDR3 is TGTGCCAGCACCCTCGGGGGGACAGGATTGCCCTACGAGCAGTACTTC. This translates into CASTLGGTGLPYEQYF. The full variable domain, with the rest looked up from reference TRBV28 and TRBJ2-7, is DVKVTQSSRYLVKRTGEKVFLECVQDMDHENMFWYRQDPGLGLRLIYFSYDVKMKEKGDIPEGYSVSREKKERFSLILESASTNQTSMYLCASTLGGTGLPYEQYFGPGTRLTVT.

This clone has just a few counts. The J gene is TRBJ2-7, the V gene TRBV20-1; tentative D call: TRBD1 (6 bases). Germline V gives CDR1 DFQATT, CDR2 SNEGSKA (reference sequence). The CDR3 runs to 11 residues. Trimming removed 5 bases at V and 6 bases at J, with 11 bases between. CDR3 nucleotides: TGCAGTGCTGACACAGGGCCCGAGCAGTACTTC. Translating gives CSADTGPEQYF.

The rearrangement uses TRBV2 and TRBJ1-1; no clear D gene. The length of the CDR3 is 10 residues. Trimming took off 5 bases at V and 8 bases at J, with 6 bases between the two ends. Germline-derived CDR1 and CDR2 are SNHLY and FYNNEI. The CDR3 bases are TGTGCCAGCAGTTTGGGGGAAGCTTTCTTT. It encodes CASSLGEAFF.

In its sample, this clone was seen once. The V gene is TRBV2, the J gene TRBJ2-2, with D unresolved. Trimming took off 6 bases at V and 4 bases at J, with 9 bases between the two ends. The CDR3 spans 13 residues. Germline V gene sequence: CDR1 SNHLY, CDR2 FYNNEI. The CDR3: CASRGMSTGELFF. CDR3 nucleotide sequence: TGTGCCAGCAGAGGAATGAGCACCGGGGAGCTGTTTTTT.

J is TRBJ1-4 and V is TRBV5-1; tentative D call: TRBD1 (6 bases). This CDR3 is 15 amino acids long. V lost 4 bases, J lost 3 bases, and 13 bases lay in between. Germline CDR1 SGHRS, CDR2 YFSETQ. The CDR3 region is CASSPTGAANEKLFF. CDR3 bases: TGCGCCAGCAGCCCTACGGGGGCAGCTAATGAAAAACTGTTTTTT.

The chain links TRBV7-6 to TRBJ2-3; 8 bases line up with TRBD2. The CDR3 extends over 18 amino acids. Germline V gives CDR1 SGHVS, CDR2 FNYEAQ. The trim removed 1 base at V and 0 bases at J, leaving 9 bases unmatched. CDR3 nucleotides: TGTGCCAGCAGCTTAGTAGACGGCGGGGGGCCGAGCACAGATACGCAGTATTTT. It specifies CASSLVDGGGPSTDTQYF.

To note about this clone: Other DNA sequences in this specimen translate into the identical CDR3. The rearrangement uses TRBV19 and TRBJ2-5; D not resolved. Trimming stripped 8 bases from V and 5 bases from J, with 9 bases between. This CDR3 spans 11 amino acids. CDR1 and CDR2 (germline): LNHDA, SQIVND (reference sequence). CDR3 sequence reads: CASSGVETQYF. In nucleotides, the CDR3 is TGTGCCAGTTCAGGTGTTGAGACCCAGTACTTC. The full variable domain, completed using reference TRBV19 and TRBJ2-5, is DGGITQSPKYLFRKEGQNVTLSCEQNLNHDAMYWYRQDPGQGLRLIYYSQIVNDFQKGDIAEGYSVSREKKESFPLTVTSAQKNPTAFYLCASSGVETQYFGPGTRLLVL.

The genes are TRBV5-1 and TRBJ2-7; the match to TRBD2 covers 8 bases. Per the germline V gene, CDR1 is SGHRS and CDR2 is YFSETQ. The CDR3 is made up of 15 amino acids. After removal of 0 bases from V and 0 bases from J, the junction contained 2 bases not matched to a gene. CDR3 nucleotide sequence: TGCGCCAGCAGCTTGGACCTAGCGGGCTCCTACGAGCAGTACTTC. Its translation is CASSLDLAGSYEQYF.

This chain connects TRBV27 to TRBJ1-2; the match to TRBD1 covers 8 bases. This CDR3 region has 13 residues. The V and J ends lost 6 bases and 6 bases, in that order; junction bases with no gene match: 6. Germline CDR1 MNHEY, CDR2 SMNVEV (reference sequence). In nucleotides, the CDR3 is TGTGCCAGCAGGGCCGGGACAGGTAATGGCTACACCTTC. Its protein is CASRAGTGNGYTF.

This clone was detected once. This rearrangement joins TRBV19 to TRBJ2-1; 7 nucleotides line up with TRBD1. Per germline, CDR1 LNHDA and CDR2 SQIVND (reference sequence). V lost 6 bases to trimming and J lost 4 bases; unmatched junction nucleotides: 9. The CDR3 has 15 residues. The CDR3 DNA sequence: TGTGCCAGTAGCACGACAGGGATAACTTACAATGAGCAGTTCTTC. Its translation: CASSTTGITYNEQFF. Full variable domain (outside the CDR3, taken from reference TRBV19 and TRBJ2-1): DGGITQSPKYLFRKEGQNVTLSCEQNLNHDAMYWYRQDPGQGLRLIYYSQIVNDFQKGDIAEGYSVSREKKESFPLTVTSAQKNPTAFYLCASSTTGITYNEQFFGPGTRLTVL.